A selection of T cell receptor beta chains follows, all from one sample in a study of Ad26.COV2.S vaccination and SARS-CoV-2 variants. Method: immunoSEQ multiplex PCR; TCRdb's copy keeps in-frame clones and lacks some. The table shows some 290,000 clones, with around 85% occurring only once. The specimen was peripheral blood, collected in a trial of Ad26.COV2.S vaccine versus placebo. These receptors all stem from a person between 18 and 65 years old who received the Ad26.COV2.S COVID-19 vaccine or a placebo. CDR3s include the opening cysteine and the closing phenylalanine or tryptophan. A D gene is named only where the DNA matches it firmly. Not every row has a clone size; where given, it reads once, few, many or a size class.

len: 14; j_gene: TRBJ2-5; abundance: .; v_gene: TRBV7-3; d_gene: .; CDR3nt: TGTGCCAGCAGCTTAACCAGGGCTCTGGAGACCCAGTACTTC; CDR3aa: CASSLTRALETQYF
len: 15; j_gene: TRBJ2-1; abundance: .; v_gene: TRBV11-1; d_gene: .; CDR3nt: TGTGCCAGCAGCTTACGATGGATTTCCTACAATGAGCAGTTCTTC; CDR3aa: CASSLRWISYNEQFF
len: 12; j_gene: TRBJ1-2; abundance: once; v_gene: TRBV12-3/TRBV12-4; d_gene: .; CDR3nt: TGTGCCAGCAGTATTAACAACTATGGCTACACCTTC; CDR3aa: CASSINNYGYTF
len: 14; j_gene: TRBJ2-7; abundance: .; v_gene: TRBV27; d_gene: TRBD2; CDR3nt: TGTGCCAGCAGGCTAGCGGGGGGGCCCCACGAGCAGTACTTC; CDR3aa: CASRLAGGPHEQYF
len: 17; j_gene: TRBJ2-4; abundance: .; v_gene: TRBV24-1; d_gene: .; CDR3nt: TGTGCCACCAGTGATGCGGGGGACAGCCTAGCCAAAAACATTCAGTACTTC; CDR3aa: CATSDAGDSLAKNIQYF
len: 18; j_gene: TRBJ2-3; abundance: .; v_gene: TRBV29-1; d_gene: TRBD2; CDR3nt: TGCAGCACCACGGTCGGACTAGCGGGGGGAAGAGCGGGAGATACGCAGTATTTT; CDR3aa: CSTTVGLAGGRAGDTQYF
len: 14; j_gene: TRBJ2-7; abundance: .; v_gene: TRBV5-4; d_gene: .; CDR3nt: TGTGCCAGCAGCTTCGGTCAGGACTCCTACGAGCAGTACTTC; CDR3aa: CASSFGQDSYEQYF
len: 18; j_gene: TRBJ2-3; abundance: .; v_gene: TRBV12-5; d_gene: TRBD2; CDR3nt: TGTGCTAGTGGTTTCCTCTTCGGACTAGCGGGGGTAACAGATACGCAGTATTTT; CDR3aa: CASGFLFGLAGVTDTQYF
len: 15; j_gene: TRBJ2-7; abundance: .; v_gene: TRBV5-4; d_gene: TRBD1; CDR3nt: TGTGCCAGCAGCTCCCGGGACAGGAGCTCCTACGAGCAGTACTTC; CDR3aa: CASSSRDRSSYEQYF
len: 14; j_gene: TRBJ1-5; abundance: .; v_gene: TRBV23-1; d_gene: .; CDR3nt: TGCGCCAGCAGTCAATCGGCTCAGGGTCAGCCCCAGCATTTT; CDR3aa: CASSQSAQGQPQHF
len: 11; j_gene: TRBJ1-2; abundance: once; v_gene: TRBV5-6; d_gene: .; CDR3nt: TGTGCCAGCAGCCTCCGAGGTGGCTACACCTTC; CDR3aa: CASSLRGGYTF
len: 14; j_gene: TRBJ1-1; abundance: .; v_gene: TRBV19; d_gene: .; CDR3nt: TGTGCCAGCACCCAACAGGGTATGAGCACTGAAGCTTTCTTT; CDR3aa: CASTQQGMSTEAFF
len: 14; j_gene: TRBJ1-1; abundance: .; v_gene: TRBV7-6; d_gene: .; CDR3nt: TGTGCCAGCAGCCCCAGACAGCAACACACTGAAGCTTTCTTT; CDR3aa: CASSPRQQHTEAFF
len: 15; j_gene: TRBJ2-1; abundance: .; v_gene: TRBV9; d_gene: .; CDR3nt: TGTGCCAGCAGCGTAGGAGCGCCCATTTACAATGAGCAGTTCTTC; CDR3aa: CASSVGAPIYNEQFF
len: 15; j_gene: TRBJ2-1; abundance: .; v_gene: TRBV4-1; d_gene: TRBD1; CDR3nt: TGCGCCAGCAGCCAAGATTGGGGACAGTACAATGAGCAGTTCTTC; CDR3aa: CASSQDWGQYNEQFF
len: 14; j_gene: TRBJ2-2; abundance: few; v_gene: TRBV6-5; d_gene: .; CDR3nt: TGTGCCAGCACCCGGGACCCGAACACCGGGGAGCTGTTTTTT; CDR3aa: CASTRDPNTGELFF
len: 16; j_gene: TRBJ1-5; abundance: .; v_gene: TRBV28; d_gene: TRBD1; CDR3nt: TGTGCCAGCAGTCAACAGGGGATGGATTGGGGGCAGCCCCAGCATTTT; CDR3aa: CASSQQGMDWGQPQHF
len: 17; j_gene: TRBJ2-3; abundance: .; v_gene: TRBV6-1; d_gene: TRBD2; CDR3nt: TGTGCCAGCAGTGACTTAGCGGGGGGGCTTTTGGGAGATACGCAGTATTTT; CDR3aa: CASSDLAGGLLGDTQYF
len: 15; j_gene: TRBJ2-1; abundance: .; v_gene: TRBV5-1; d_gene: .; CDR3nt: TGCGCCAGCAGCTCTGGAACAGGGATCTACAATGAGCAGTTCTTC; CDR3aa: CASSSGTGIYNEQFF
len: 16; j_gene: TRBJ1-6; abundance: few; v_gene: TRBV7-9; d_gene: .; CDR3nt: TGTGCCAGCAGCGAAGGAGGGGGATCCTATAATTCACCCCTCCACTTT; CDR3aa: CASSEGGGSYNSPLHF
len: 16; j_gene: TRBJ2-1; abundance: .; v_gene: TRBV27; d_gene: .; CDR3nt: TGTGCCAGCAGTTTACCCGGGGCCCTCTCCTACAATGAGCAGTTCTTC; CDR3aa: CASSLPGALSYNEQFF
len: 15; j_gene: TRBJ1-2; abundance: once; v_gene: TRBV20-1; d_gene: .; CDR3nt: TGCAGTGCTAGTACTCACAGGCAAGGAGTAGGTGGCTACACCTTC; CDR3aa: CSASTHRQGVGGYTF
len: 14; j_gene: TRBJ2-1; abundance: .; v_gene: TRBV10-2; d_gene: .; CDR3nt: TGCGCCAGCAGTGGGTGGGCAGCCGACAATGAGCAGTTCTTC; CDR3aa: CASSGWAADNEQFF
len: 14; j_gene: TRBJ1-2; abundance: .; v_gene: TRBV28; d_gene: TRBD1; CDR3nt: TGTGCCAGCAGACCGGACAGGGACCTCTATGGCTACACCTTC; CDR3aa: CASRPDRDLYGYTF
len: 14; j_gene: TRBJ1-4; abundance: .; v_gene: TRBV5-5; d_gene: TRBD1; CDR3nt: TGTGCCAGCAGCCTACAGGGGTTAAATGAAAAACTGTTTTTT; CDR3aa: CASSLQGLNEKLFF
len: 13; j_gene: TRBJ2-1; abundance: .; v_gene: TRBV5-1; d_gene: TRBD1; CDR3nt: TGCGCCAGCAGATACAGGGGCTACAATGAGCAGTTCTTC; CDR3aa: CASRYRGYNEQFF
len: 14; j_gene: TRBJ2-7; abundance: .; v_gene: TRBV19; d_gene: .; CDR3nt: TGTGCCAGTAGTCCTGGGACGCAAACCTACGAGCAGTACTTC; CDR3aa: CASSPGTQTYEQYF
len: 15; j_gene: TRBJ2-7; abundance: .; v_gene: TRBV15; d_gene: TRBD2; CDR3nt: TGTGCCACCAGCAGACCAGGACGTAGCGGGTACGAGCAGTACTTC; CDR3aa: CATSRPGRSGYEQYF
len: 13; j_gene: TRBJ1-4; abundance: .; v_gene: TRBV2; d_gene: .; CDR3nt: TGTGCCAGCAGTTTTGGGTGGAATGAAAAACTGTTTTTT; CDR3aa: CASSFGWNEKLFF
len: 12; j_gene: TRBJ2-1; abundance: .; v_gene: TRBV5-8; d_gene: .; CDR3nt: TGTGCCAGCAGCTTGTATTGGAGTGAGCAGTTCTTC; CDR3aa: CASSLYWSEQFF
len: 15; j_gene: TRBJ1-1; abundance: .; v_gene: TRBV5-1; d_gene: .; CDR3nt: TGCGCCAGCAGCTCCATAGGGACGGGGAACACTGAAGCTTTCTTT; CDR3aa: CASSSIGTGNTEAFF
len: 12; j_gene: TRBJ2-7; abundance: .; v_gene: TRBV6-1; d_gene: .; CDR3nt: TGTGCCAGCAGTGAAAGCTACGGCGAGCAGTACTTC; CDR3aa: CASSESYGEQYF
len: 15; j_gene: TRBJ2-1; abundance: .; v_gene: TRBV5-5; d_gene: .; CDR3nt: TGTGCCAGCAGCTTCGGACAGATTTACTACAATGAGCAGTTCTTC; CDR3aa: CASSFGQIYYNEQFF
len: 13; j_gene: TRBJ2-5; abundance: .; v_gene: TRBV4-1; d_gene: .; CDR3nt: TGCGCCAGCAGCCAAGAACAGCAAGAGACCCAGTACTTC; CDR3aa: CASSQEQQETQYF
len: 17; j_gene: TRBJ1-5; abundance: .; v_gene: TRBV28; d_gene: TRBD1; CDR3nt: TGTGCCAGCGCCCGACGGGGGGGACAGATAAGCAATCAGCCCCAGCATTTT; CDR3aa: CASARRGGQISNQPQHF
len: 16; j_gene: TRBJ1-1; abundance: .; v_gene: TRBV7-6; d_gene: .; CDR3nt: TGTGCCAGCAGCTTACCCAACACCCATACAGACACTGAAGCTTTCTTT; CDR3aa: CASSLPNTHTDTEAFF
len: 14; j_gene: TRBJ2-7; abundance: .; v_gene: TRBV28; d_gene: TRBD1; CDR3nt: TGTGCCAGCACTCTGGGACAGGCCTCCTACGAGCAGTACTTC; CDR3aa: CASTLGQASYEQYF
len: 11; j_gene: TRBJ2-5; abundance: .; v_gene: TRBV5-1; d_gene: .; CDR3nt: TGCGCCAGCAGCCTAAGGGAGACCCAGTACTTC; CDR3aa: CASSLRETQYF
len: 15; j_gene: TRBJ1-3; abundance: few; v_gene: TRBV5-1; d_gene: TRBD1; CDR3nt: TGCGCCAGCAGCTGGACAGGCGCCTCTGGAAACACCATATATTTT; CDR3aa: CASSWTGASGNTIYF
len: 16; j_gene: TRBJ2-7; abundance: .; v_gene: TRBV19; d_gene: TRBD1; CDR3nt: TGTGCCAGTACCCTGGCATGGACAGGGGGCTTGTACGAGCAGTACTTC; CDR3aa: CASTLAWTGGLYEQYF
len: 13; j_gene: TRBJ2-7; abundance: .; v_gene: TRBV10-3; d_gene: .; CDR3nt: TGTGCCATCAGTGACCCTGGGGGCCACGAGCAGTACTTC; CDR3aa: CAISDPGGHEQYF
len: 18; j_gene: TRBJ1-1; abundance: .; v_gene: TRBV4-2; d_gene: .; CDR3nt: TGTGCCAGCAGCCCCTTGTTAACGGGGGATTCCCTGAACACTGAAGCTTTCTTT; CDR3aa: CASSPLLTGDSLNTEAFF
len: 17; j_gene: TRBJ2-3; abundance: .; v_gene: TRBV7-8; d_gene: TRBD2; CDR3nt: TGTGCCAGCAGCCGAACGGGGACTAGCGGGAACACAGATACGCAGTATTTT; CDR3aa: CASSRTGTSGNTDTQYF
len: 14; j_gene: TRBJ2-2; abundance: .; v_gene: TRBV27; d_gene: .; CDR3nt: TGTGCCACCCGACAGGCCTTTAACACCGGGGAGCTGTTTTTT; CDR3aa: CATRQAFNTGELFF
len: 13; j_gene: TRBJ2-7; abundance: .; v_gene: TRBV20-1; d_gene: .; CDR3nt: TGCAGTGCTAGTGTGAGCCGGGGCTACGAGCAGTACTTC; CDR3aa: CSASVSRGYEQYF
len: 15; j_gene: TRBJ1-2; abundance: .; v_gene: TRBV27; d_gene: TRBD1; CDR3nt: TGTGCCAGCAGTTTAAATAACAGGGGGCTGTGGGGCTACACCTTC; CDR3aa: CASSLNNRGLWGYTF
len: 14; j_gene: TRBJ1-6; abundance: .; v_gene: TRBV6-6; d_gene: .; CDR3nt: TGTGCCAGCAGTTACCCGGAGAAGGGGTCACCCCTCCACTTT; CDR3aa: CASSYPEKGSPLHF
len: 14; j_gene: TRBJ2-4; abundance: .; v_gene: TRBV5-6; d_gene: .; CDR3nt: TGTGCCAGCAGCATGACAGGGGAGGGAAACATTCAGTACTTC; CDR3aa: CASSMTGEGNIQYF
len: 14; j_gene: TRBJ2-7; abundance: .; v_gene: TRBV5-1; d_gene: .; CDR3nt: TGCGCCAGCAACCCAGCCTCGAATGTCTACGAGCAGTACTTC; CDR3aa: CASNPASNVYEQYF
len: 13; j_gene: TRBJ1-5; abundance: .; v_gene: TRBV5-5; d_gene: .; CDR3nt: TGTGCCAGCAGCTTGTTTTCCAATCAGCCCCAGCATTTT; CDR3aa: CASSLFSNQPQHF
len: 12; j_gene: TRBJ1-6; abundance: few; v_gene: TRBV30; d_gene: TRBD1; CDR3nt: TGTGCCCGCCGGACAGGGACTTCACCCCTCCACTTT; CDR3aa: CARRTGTSPLHF
len: 14; j_gene: TRBJ1-1; abundance: .; v_gene: TRBV7-9; d_gene: .; CDR3nt: TGTGCCAGCAGCCCCCTGACAGGGAACACTGAAGCTTTCTTT; CDR3aa: CASSPLTGNTEAFF
len: 15; j_gene: TRBJ2-1; abundance: .; v_gene: TRBV7-7; d_gene: TRBD2; CDR3nt: TGTGCTAGCAGCTCGGGACTAGCGCCTAAGCATGAGCAGTTCTTC; CDR3aa: CASSSGLAPKHEQFF
len: 12; j_gene: TRBJ1-3; abundance: .; v_gene: TRBV28; d_gene: .; CDR3nt: TGTGCCAGCAGTTTACCTGGAAACACCATATATTTT; CDR3aa: CASSLPGNTIYF
len: 13; j_gene: TRBJ1-1; abundance: .; v_gene: TRBV29-1; d_gene: .; CDR3nt: TGCAGCGTTGAAGAGCAGGGTTGGACTGAAGCTTTCTTT; CDR3aa: CSVEEQGWTEAFF
len: 14; j_gene: TRBJ2-7; abundance: once; v_gene: TRBV11-2; d_gene: .; CDR3nt: TGTGCCAGCAGCTTAGTAGGGAGAACCTACGAGCAGTACTTC; CDR3aa: CASSLVGRTYEQYF
len: 13; j_gene: TRBJ2-7; abundance: .; v_gene: TRBV4-2; d_gene: .; CDR3nt: TGTGCCAGCAGCCAAGGTCGGTCCTACGAGCAGTACTTC; CDR3aa: CASSQGRSYEQYF
len: 16; j_gene: TRBJ2-2; abundance: few; v_gene: TRBV27; d_gene: TRBD1; CDR3nt: TGTGCCAGCAGTCCGTGGACAGGGGCCAACACCGGGGAGCTGTTTTTT; CDR3aa: CASSPWTGANTGELFF
len: 17; j_gene: TRBJ2-3; abundance: .; v_gene: TRBV11-2; d_gene: .; CDR3nt: TGTGCCAGCAGCTTAGGCCGTGGTACGCGGATCACAGATACGCAGTATTTT; CDR3aa: CASSLGRGTRITDTQYF